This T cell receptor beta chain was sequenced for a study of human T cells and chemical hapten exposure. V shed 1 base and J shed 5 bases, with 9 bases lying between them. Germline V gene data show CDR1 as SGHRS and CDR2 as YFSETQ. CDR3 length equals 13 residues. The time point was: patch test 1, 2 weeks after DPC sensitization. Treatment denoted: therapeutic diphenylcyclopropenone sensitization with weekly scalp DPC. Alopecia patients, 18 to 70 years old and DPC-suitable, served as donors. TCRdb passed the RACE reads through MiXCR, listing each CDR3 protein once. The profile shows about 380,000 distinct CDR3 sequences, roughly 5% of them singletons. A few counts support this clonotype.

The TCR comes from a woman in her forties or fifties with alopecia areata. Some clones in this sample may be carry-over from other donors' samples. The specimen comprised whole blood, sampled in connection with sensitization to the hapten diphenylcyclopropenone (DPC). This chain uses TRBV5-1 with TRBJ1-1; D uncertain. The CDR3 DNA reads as TGCGCCAGCAGCTTGAGCAGTCAGACTGAAGCTTTCTTT. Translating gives CASSLSSQTEAFF.